This TCR beta chain was recovered during a study of CD8 T cells in Susac syndrome. Study-level points and caveats: The authors acknowledged that the study's TCR sequencing and HLA analysis involved relatively few individuals.

RNA, at about 0.45 to 1 ug, was reverse transcribed with random hexamers. It was immunoSEQ multiplex PCR that amplified TCR beta CDR3 across 54 Vbeta and 13 Jbeta. Using its own MiXCR run on the immunoSEQ multiplex PCR reads, TCRdb lists one record per CDR3 protein. The table has 65,000 to 90,000 distinct CDR3 sequences, about 94% seen once. As regards this clonotype: Its target is not known.

Germline V lookup: CDR1 MGHRA, CDR2 YSYEKL. The CDR3 extends over 13 amino acids. The V gene lost 6 bases and the J gene lost 5 bases, with 13 bases spanning the gap. TCR beta sequencing was performed on blood CD8+ and CD4+ T cells. Negative magnetic isolation gave CD8+ and CD4+ cells; FACS enriched CD8+ TEMRA. The sequence came from a human donor with multiple sclerosis. The chain uses TRBV4-1 and TRBJ1-1; tentative D call: TRBD1 (6 bases). Sequencing used CD8+ T cells from PBMCs. The CDR3 nucleotides are TGCGCCAGCAGTTCCGGGGGGGCGACTGAAGCTTTCTTT. It yields the protein CASSSGGATEAFF.